Listed below are T cell receptor beta chains from one sample, sequenced in a study of CD8 T cells in ankylosing spondylitis. TCRdb reprocessed the 5' RACE reads via MiXCR and lists one record per CDR3 protein. The sample yields 290,000 or so distinct CDR3 sequences, less than 25% seen once. The sample was blood, either unsorted or a sorted T cell fraction (not recorded which). These receptors came from a female donor with ankylosing spondylitis or in good health (not recorded which). Each CDR3 is given with its conserved first and last residue. The D gene is left open where the match is weak. Rows give clone size only sometimes, using once, few, many, or a class for an expanded clone.

V gene	J gene	D gene	clone size	CDR3 DNA	CDR3 protein
TRBV7-9	TRBJ1-1	TRBD1	few	TGTGCCAGCAGCTCCCGGACAGGGAGGGATACTGAAGCTTTCTTT	CASSSRTGRDTEAFF
TRBV4-3	TRBJ2-7	TRBD2	many	TGCGCCAGCAGCCAAGCCCTAGCGGGGTACTACGAGCAGTACTTC	CASSQALAGYYEQYF
TRBV20-1	TRBJ2-7	.	.	TGCAGTGCCCAGAATTCTCCGGACTACGAGCAGTACTTC	CSAQNSPDYEQYF
TRBV20-1	TRBJ1-2	.	.	TGCAGTGCTAGTCGGGGAATAAGCTACACCTTC	CSASRGISYTF
TRBV29-1	TRBJ2-7	TRBD1	many	TGCAGCGTTTGGACGACAGGGGATGGCTACGAGCAGTACTTC	CSVWTTGDGYEQYF
TRBV7-2	TRBJ2-5	TRBD1	.	TGTGCCAGCAGGCGGACAGGGGCCGGGGAGACCCAGTACTTC	CASRRTGAGETQYF
TRBV6-5	TRBJ1-2	TRBD1	few	TGTGCCAGCAGTTACTCGGGGACAGGGAACTATGGCTACACCTTC	CASSYSGTGNYGYTF
TRBV5-1	TRBJ2-7	.	.	TGCGCCAGCAGCTTGGTCGCACAACGCGGGGAGCAGTACTTC	CASSLVAQRGEQYF
TRBV20-1	TRBJ2-3	.	.	TGCAGTGCCCTCGGGCAGAGCACAGATACGCAGTATTTT	CSALGQSTDTQYF
TRBV6-5	TRBJ2-7	.	.	TGTGCCAGCAGTTCAACATCCGAGCAGTACTTC	CASSSTSEQYF
TRBV5-1	TRBJ2-3	.	many	TGCGCCAGCAGCTCCGGACGGGGCACAGATACGCAGTATTTT	CASSSGRGTDTQYF
TRBV30	TRBJ1-1	.	.	TGTGCCTGGGAACAGGGATCTAAGGGCACTGAAGCTTTCTTT	CAWEQGSKGTEAFF
TRBV18	TRBJ2-7	.	.	TGTGCCAGCTCACCCATGGGCGGGGCCACCTACGAGCAGTACTTC	CASSPMGGATYEQYF
TRBV20-1	TRBJ1-5	TRBD1	many	TGCAGTGCTACCACGGGACAGGGTAGTTATCAGCCCCAGCATTTT	CSATTGQGSYQPQHF
TRBV14	TRBJ2-7	.	.	TGTGCCAGCAGCCAAGGCAGGGGCTATTCCTACGAGCAGTACTTC	CASSQGRGYSYEQYF
TRBV25-1	TRBJ2-1	TRBD1	.	TGTGCCAGCAGTGAGCCCGGGACAGGGGGCAATGAGCAGTTCTTC	CASSEPGTGGNEQFF
TRBV6-2/TRBV6-3	TRBJ2-1	TRBD2	few	TGTGCCAGCAGTTACCGTGCGGGAGGGCCGAGCTCCTACAATGAGCAGTTCTTC	CASSYRAGGPSSYNEQFF
TRBV12-3/TRBV12-4	TRBJ2-7	.	few	TGTGCCAGCAGTTTGAACAGGGTCTACGAGCAGTACTTC	CASSLNRVYEQYF
TRBV10-3	TRBJ1-2	.	.	TGTGCCAGCGCGCAGAAGAACTATGGCTACACCTTC	CASAQKNYGYTF
TRBV6-2/TRBV6-3	TRBJ1-2	TRBD1	few	TGTGCCAGCAGCAGAACCGGGACAGGGTCAACTATGGCAGGCTACACCTTC	CASSRTGTGSTMAGYTF
TRBV7-2	TRBJ2-2	.	many	TGTGCCACGAAGCCCGGGATTAACACCGGGGAGCTGTTTTTT	CATKPGINTGELFF
TRBV18	TRBJ2-3	.	few	TGTGCCAGCTCACCAGCTATAAGGGGAACAGATACGCAGTATTTT	CASSPAIRGTDTQYF
TRBV6-5	TRBJ2-7	TRBD1	few	TGTGCCAGCAGTTACTCGGACAGGGCAAAAGTCGAGCAGTACTTC	CASSYSDRAKVEQYF
TRBV7-2	TRBJ2-5	.	few	TGTGCCAGCAGCCCGTTGGGAAAGACCCAGTACTTC	CASSPLGKTQYF
TRBV28	TRBJ2-1	TRBD2	.	TGTGCCAGCAGATTAGCGGGAGGCCTCTACAATGAGCAGTTCTTC	CASRLAGGLYNEQFF
TRBV6-1	TRBJ2-1	TRBD2	.	TGTGCCAGCAGAGCGGCGGGAGTGCCCTACAATGAGCAGTTCTTC	CASRAAGVPYNEQFF
TRBV20-1	TRBJ1-5	TRBD1	.	TGCAGTGCGGGACAGTTCCCTAATCAGCCCCAGCATTTT	CSAGQFPNQPQHF
TRBV20-1	TRBJ2-7	.	few	TGCAGTGCTCCCCGGAACACGTACGAGCAGTACTTC	CSAPRNTYEQYF